This TCR beta chain was captured by sequencing in a study of T-cell memory formation after mild COVID-19. Study summary: The TCR clusters were mostly specific to one donor.

This clonotype was recorded at least ten times. What it recognizes is unknown. Germline loops: CDR1 MGHRA, CDR2 YSYEKL. Trimming cost V 4 bases and J 3 bases; bases outside gene matches: 5. The CDR3 totals 14 residues. TCR alpha and TCR beta cDNA libraries carrying sample barcodes and UMIs came from 5'RACE with constant-segment primers. TCRdb reanalysed the 5' RACE reads using MiXCR and keeps one entry per CDR3 protein. The table has about half a million distinct CDR3 sequences, roughly 18% seen once. Whole-study results and caveats: Contracting CD4+ clones were located mainly in CM and EM, and CD8+ clones in EMRA.

This sequence joins TRBV4-1 and TRBJ2-7, with TRBD2 matching over 8 bases. Sequenced sample: PBMCs or a T cell subset sorted from them (not recorded which). This receptor was obtained from an adult woman who had mild COVID-19 (a few samples of this study predate the infection). Cell type and time point are not known. CDR3: CASSRGLAGYEQYF. The CDR3 DNA follows: TGCGCCAGCAGCCGCGGACTAGCTGGCTACGAGCAGTACTTC.